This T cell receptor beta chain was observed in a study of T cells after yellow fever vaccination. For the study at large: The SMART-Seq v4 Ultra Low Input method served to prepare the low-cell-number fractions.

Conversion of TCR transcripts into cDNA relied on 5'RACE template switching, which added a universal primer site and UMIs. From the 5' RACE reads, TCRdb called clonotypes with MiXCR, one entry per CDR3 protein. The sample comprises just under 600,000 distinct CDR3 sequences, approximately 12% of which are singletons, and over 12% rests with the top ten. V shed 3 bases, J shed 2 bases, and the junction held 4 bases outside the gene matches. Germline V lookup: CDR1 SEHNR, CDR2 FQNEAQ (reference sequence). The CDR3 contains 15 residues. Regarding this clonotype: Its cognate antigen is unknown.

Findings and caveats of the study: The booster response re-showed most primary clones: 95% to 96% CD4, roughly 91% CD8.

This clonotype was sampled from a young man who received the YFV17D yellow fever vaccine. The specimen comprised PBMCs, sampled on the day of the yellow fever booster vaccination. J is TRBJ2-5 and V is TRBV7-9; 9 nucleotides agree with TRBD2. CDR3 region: CASSFLAGTQETQYF. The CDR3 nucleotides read TGTGCCAGCAGCTTTCTAGCGGGAACACAAGAGACCCAGTACTTC. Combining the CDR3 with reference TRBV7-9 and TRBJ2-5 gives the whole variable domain DTGVSQNPRHKITKRGQNVTFRCDPISEHNRLYWYRQTLGQGPEFLTYFQNEAQLEKSRLLSDRFSAERPKGSFSTLEIQRTEQGDSAMYLCASSFLAGTQETQYFGPGTRLLVL.